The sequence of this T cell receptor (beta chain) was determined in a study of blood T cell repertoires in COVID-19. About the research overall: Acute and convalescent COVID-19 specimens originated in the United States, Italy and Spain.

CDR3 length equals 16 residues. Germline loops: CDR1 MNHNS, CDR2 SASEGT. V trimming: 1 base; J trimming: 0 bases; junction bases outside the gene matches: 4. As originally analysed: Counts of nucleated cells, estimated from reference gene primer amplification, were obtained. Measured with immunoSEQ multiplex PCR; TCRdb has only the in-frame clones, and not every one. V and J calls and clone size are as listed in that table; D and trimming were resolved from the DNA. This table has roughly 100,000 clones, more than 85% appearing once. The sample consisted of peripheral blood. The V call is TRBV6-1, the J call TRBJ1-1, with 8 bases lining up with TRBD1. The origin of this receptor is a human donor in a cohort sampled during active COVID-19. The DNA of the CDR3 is TGTGCCAGCAGTGAAGGGACAGGGTCGGTGAACACTGAAGCTTTCTTT. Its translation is CASSEGTGSVNTEAFF.